Listed here are 25 T cell receptor beta chains from one sample, sequenced in a study of T cells in Graves' hyperthyroidism and ophthalmopathy. Researchers took RNA transcripts and amplified the TCR beta CDR3 regions from them. A set of HTBI primers served as the primers for a first-round RT-PCR of the TCR CDR3. In TCRdb, the multiplex PCR reads were re-called with MiXCR into one record per CDR3 protein. This sample carries 300,000 to 450,000 distinct CDR3 sequences, approximately 15% of them seen once, and the ten largest clones take roughly 9.6%. The specimen was blood. The receptors come from a woman aged 55-69 years with Graves' hyperthyroidism.

In its sample, this clonotype was seen a few times. This could be a read error, since a much larger clone is one nucleotide away. The rearrangement joins TRBV13 to TRBJ2-3, with 14 bases lining up with TRBD2. Trimming cost V 5 bases and J 6 bases; bases outside gene matches: 7. This CDR3 has 16 amino acids. Germline assignment: CDR1 PRHDT and CDR2 FYEKMQ (reference sequence). The CDR3 DNA is TGTGCCAGCAGCACCCGACTAGCGGGAGGGCCGGATACGCAGTATTTT. Translated, it gives CASSTRLAGGPDTQYF.

The chain couples TRBV5-1 to TRBJ2-7, with 7 bases matching TRBD1. V shed 4 bases and J 7 bases; nucleotides not matched to a gene: 8. CDR1 is SGHRS and CDR2 is YFSETQ in the germline V gene. The CDR3 sequence is 13 residues long. The CDR3 bases are TGCGCCAGCAGCGCTACAGGGGAAGGGGAGCAGTACTTC. This sequence encodes CASSATGEGEQYF. The full variable domain, its missing parts supplied by reference TRBV5-1 and TRBJ2-7, is KAGVTQTPRYLIKTRGQQVTLSCSPISGHRSVSWYQQTPGQGLQFLFEYFSETQRNKGNFPGRFSGRQFSNSRSEMNVSTLELGDSALYLCASSATGEGEQYFGPGTRLTVT.

The CDR3 loop reads CASSYSEGLAGARSYNEQFF. In DNA form, the CDR3 reads TGTGCCAGCAGTTACTCGGAGGGACTAGCGGGAGCCAGGTCCTACAATGAGCAGTTCTTC. This sequence joins TRBV6-6 and TRBJ2-1; 14 nucleotides match TRBD2. Germline-derived CDR1 and CDR2 are MNHNY and SVGAGI (reference sequence). The CDR3 contains 20 residues. J lost 1 base, V lost 0 bases, and 8 bases had no gene match.

On this clonotype: This may arise from a read error, as a much more abundant clone is one base away. This chain connects TRBV11-2 to TRBJ2-1; D is possibly TRBD1 (6 bases). This CDR3 spans 19 amino acids. Germline lookup yields CDR1 SGHAT and CDR2 FQNNGV. V was clipped by 1 base and J by 8 bases, with 27 bases between them. CDR3 DNA sequence: TGTGCCAGCAGCTTAGCCCCGTGGGGGCCCACTACTCAGGCCCATGAGCAGTTCTTC. Amino acid sequence: CASSLAPWGPTTQAHEQFF.

V gene TRBV11-2 combines with J gene TRBJ2-1; possibly TRBD2 for D (5 bases). Germline V gives CDR1 SGHAT, CDR2 FQNNGV. V was cut by 5 bases and J by 10 bases, with 15 bases left in between. The CDR3 runs 13 residues. CDR3 DNA sequence: TGTGCCAGCAGCAAAGAGGGTGGCGGGGAGCAGTTCTTC. Protein sequence: CASSKEGGGEQFF.

This clonotype has a count of ten or more. The chain couples TRBV24-1 to TRBJ2-1, with 11 bases lining up with TRBD2. V shed 7 bases, J shed 9 bases, and the junction held 10 bases outside the gene matches. The CDR3 extends over 15 amino acids. Germline V gene data show CDR1 as KGHDR and CDR2 as SFDVKD. The CDR3 DNA reads as TGTGCCACCAGATCGACTAGCGGGGCCCCAGGTGAGCAGTTCTTC. Protein: CATRSTSGAPGEQFF.

This clonotype was counted many times. This rearrangement joins TRBV6-1 to TRBJ2-3; no definite D call. Trimming took off 6 bases at V and 8 bases at J, with 18 bases between the two ends. This CDR3 has 14 residues. Germline-derived CDR1 and CDR2 are MNHNS and SASEGT. The CDR3 DNA sequence: TGTGCCAGCAGAAAAGAGACCGCCGCCGGTACGCAGTATTTT. This sequence encodes CASRKETAAGTQYF.

The rearrangement uses TRBV7-2 and TRBJ2-7; 14 nucleotides line up with TRBD2. CDR1 and CDR2 from the germline V gene are SGHTA and FQGNSA. Losses at the gene ends were 4 bases for V and 2 bases for J; bases not matched to a gene: 19. This CDR3 is 21 amino acids long. The CDR3 region is CASSSRVIGLAGGLNPYEQYF. CDR3 bases: TGTGCCAGCAGCTCGCGCGTTATCGGACTAGCGGGAGGTCTCAACCCCTACGAGCAGTACTTC.

The rearrangement links TRBV7-9 to TRBJ2-7; 11 nucleotides align to TRBD1. Germline CDR1 SEHNR, CDR2 FQNEAQ (reference sequence). This CDR3 has 14 residues. V shed 7 bases and J 4 bases; nucleotides not matched to a gene: 6. The CDR3 nucleotides are TGTGCCAGCACCCGAGGGACAGGGGGATACGAGCAGTACTTC. The encoded protein is CASTRGTGGYEQYF.

This clonotype came up many times. The gene calls are TRBV3-1 and TRBJ1-5; no clear D. Per the germline V gene, CDR1 is LGHDT and CDR2 is YNNKEL (reference sequence). The V and J ends lost 3 bases and 0 bases respectively, with 3 bases between them. CDR3 length: 13 residues. CDR3 amino acids: CASSHNSNQPQHF. The CDR3 DNA sequence: TGTGCCAGCAGCCATAATAGCAATCAGCCCCAGCATTTT.

This clonotype was detected a few times. This sequence joins TRBV4-2 and TRBJ2-1; TRBD2 matches 8 bases. After removal of 4 bases from V and 1 base from J, the junction contained 6 bases not matched to a gene. Germline CDR1 and CDR2: LGHNA and YNFKEQ. The CDR3 is 16 amino acids. CDR3 amino acids: CASSPYLAGSYNEQFF. The CDR3 region has the DNA TGTGCCAGCAGCCCATATCTAGCGGGTTCCTACAATGAGCAGTTCTTC.

This clonotype was recorded at least ten times. The chain recombines TRBV28 with TRBJ2-7; D is unclear. Germline V gene data show CDR1 as MDHEN and CDR2 as SYDVKM. This CDR3 spans 12 amino acids. V was pared by 8 bases and J by 4 bases, with 12 bases between. The CDR3 nucleotides are TGTGCCAGCTATAAGAGGCCTTACGAGCAGTACTTC. Amino acid sequence: CASYKRPYEQYF. Filled out from reference TRBV28 and TRBJ2-7, the complete variable domain reads DVKVTQSSRYLVKRTGEKVFLECVQDMDHENMFWYRQDPGLGLRLIYFSYDVKMKEKGDIPEGYSVSREKKERFSLILESASTNQTSMYLCASYKRPYEQYFGPGTRLTVT.

This clonotype showed up many times. This chain connects TRBV27 to TRBJ1-2; tentative D call: TRBD1 (6 bases). The V end lost 2 bases, the J end lost 4 bases, and 11 bases lay between the germline ends. Germline CDR1 reads MNHEY; CDR2 reads SMNVEV (reference sequence). This CDR3 comprises 14 residues. In nucleotides, the CDR3 is TGTGCCAGCAGTTTAAACGGGGACACCTATGGCTACACCTTC. Its translation: CASSLNGDTYGYTF.

This clonotype was seen ten or more times. The chain is built from TRBV7-8 and TRBJ1-5; D is undetermined. Trimming pared 5 bases from V and 6 bases from J, leaving 14 bases between. CDR1 is SGHVS, CDR2 FQNEAQ, per germline. This CDR3 is 14 amino acids long. CDR3 bases: TGTGCCAGCAGCACCGATCGACATACTCAGCCCCAGCATTTT. As protein: CASSTDRHTQPQHF.

The sample holds many counts of this clonotype. V gene TRBV2 combines with J gene TRBJ2-7, with 8 bases aligning to TRBD2. J was trimmed by 7 bases and V by 2 bases; bases with no gene match: 10. CDR1 is SNHLY and CDR2 is FYNNEI in the germline V gene. The CDR3 is 15 amino acids. The CDR3 bases are TGTGCCAGCAGTGAACAGGGCGGGAGGTTCCGGGAGCAGTACTTC. Its translation: CASSEQGGRFREQYF.

This chain links TRBV3-1 with TRBJ2-3; D gene unclear. This CDR3 contains 12 residues. V was trimmed by 3 bases and J by 6 bases, leaving 7 bases between them. CDR1 is LGHDT and CDR2 is YNNKEL in the germline V gene (reference sequence). The CDR3 DNA sequence: TGTGCCAGCAGCCAGGTAATCGATACGCAGTATTTT. Translation gives CASSQVIDTQYF.

The chain links TRBV19 to TRBJ2-3, with D tentatively TRBD1 (6 bases). Germline lookup yields CDR1 LNHDA and CDR2 SQIVND (reference sequence). The CDR3 covers 16 residues. The germline V and J ends were trimmed by 1 base and 0 bases, with 11 bases remaining between them. The CDR3 region is CASSIGWGHSTDTQYF. The CDR3 nucleotides are TGTGCCAGTAGTATAGGATGGGGACACAGCACAGATACGCAGTATTTT.

This clonotype was recorded at least ten times. The chain has TRBV2 and TRBJ2-7; no reliable D call. There are 11 residues in the CDR3. Deletions cut 6 bases from V and 0 bases from J, with 3 bases between. The V gene's germline CDR1 is SNHLY and CDR2 FYNNEI. The CDR3 loop reads CASRPSYEQYF. The CDR3 bases are TGTGCCAGCAGACCCTCCTACGAGCAGTACTTC.

This clonotype occurred many times. This chain joins TRBV18 and TRBJ2-7, with 8 bases that match TRBD2. The V gene's germline CDR1 is KGHSH and CDR2 LQKENI. This CDR3 comprises 15 residues. The V segment lost 3 bases and the J segment 7 bases; nucleotides outside the gene matches: 11. CDR3 sequence reads: CASSPPRSGSWEQYF. The CDR3 DNA follows: TGTGCCAGCTCACCCCCGAGGAGCGGGAGCTGGGAGCAGTACTTC.

This clonotype was found many times. The rearrangement uses TRBV2 and TRBJ2-7; TRBD2 aligns across 8 bases. This CDR3 is built from 13 residues. V lost 8 bases and J lost 3; bases outside the gene matches: 6. Germline CDR1 and CDR2: SNHLY and FYNNEI. In nucleotides, the CDR3 is TGTGCCAGCGAGCGGGAGAAGAGCTACGAGCAGTACTTC. It is translated as CASEREKSYEQYF.

In the case of this clonotype: It may be a read error: a sequence one base away is much more abundant. V usage is TRBV6-1 and J usage is TRBJ2-7, with 11 bases fitting TRBD2. CDR3 length equals 17 residues. From germline, CDR1 is MNHNS and CDR2 SASEGT. The CDR3 DNA is TGTGCCAGCAGTCCACGGACTAGCGGGTCCCACTCCCACGAGCAGTACTTC. This sequence encodes CASSPRTSGSHSHEQYF.

The chain uses TRBV12-5 and TRBJ2-1, with 8 nucleotides matching TRBD2. The CDR3 runs to 18 residues. CDR1 and CDR2 from the germline V gene are LGHNT and FRNRAP. The junction had 17 bases not matched to a gene; V was cut back by 0 bases and J by 10 bases. The CDR3 bases are TGTGCTAGTGGTTTGGTACGTAATTTGGGCGGGAGGAGCGACGAGCAGTTCTTC. Protein product: CASGLVRNLGGRSDEQFF.

This clonotype was counted a few times. The chain recombines TRBV24-1 with TRBJ2-2, with 8 nucleotides matching TRBD1. Germline V gene sequence: CDR1 KGHDR, CDR2 SFDVKD. The trim removed 9 bases at V and 6 bases at J, leaving 5 bases unmatched. The CDR3 length is 13 residues. The CDR3 loop is CATADRVAGELFF. The CDR3, as DNA: TGTGCCACCGCGGACAGGGTGGCCGGGGAGCTGTTTTTT.

V gene TRBV24-1 combines with J gene TRBJ1-5; 7 positions match TRBD1. There are 14 residues in the CDR3. With V trimmed by 7 bases and J by 5 bases, 7 bases remained unmatched. Germline values: CDR1 KGHDR, CDR2 SFDVKD. In DNA, the CDR3 is TGTGCCACCAGCACAGGGGTTGGCGATCAGCCCCAGCATTTT. As protein: CATSTGVGDQPQHF.

This clonotype came up many times. The chain uses TRBV7-8 and TRBJ2-7; D is unresolved. V was cut by 0 bases and J by 3 bases, with 6 bases left in between. This CDR3 contains 13 residues. The V gene's germline CDR1 is SGHVS and CDR2 FQNEAQ. CDR3 bases: TGTGCCAGCAGCTTAGCGATGAACTACGAGCAGTACTTC. Its protein product is CASSLAMNYEQYF.